Sequencing of this TCR beta chain was carried out in a study of blood T cell repertoires in COVID-19 (TCRdb year 2020). Looking at the study overall: Samples from collaborators originated in the United States, Italy and Spain and spanned both the acute and convalescent phases of COVID-19. The material from the prospective study consisted of cDNA or gDNA derived from T cells, B-cell-depleted T cells, or PBMCs. The dataset comprised deeply sampled blood TCRbeta repertoires from subjects exposed to, actively infected with, or recovered from COVID-19. The repertoires were released in a freely available public database meant as a resource for research on the immune response to SARS-CoV-2. The samples were drawn from the first 160 participants of the ongoing ImmuneRACE study and from under 1,500 subjects provided by 6 global collaborators. Sample metadata almost always included a de-identified subject ID, COVID-19 status, age in years and sex. Where available, HLA class I and class II types were taken from metadata supplied by the sample provider and were not determined by assay-based typing.

Collaborating institutions collected whole blood in K2EDTA tubes following their own protocols. For TCRbeta analysis, collaborators shipped samples as frozen whole blood, isolated PBMCs, or DNA extracted from either of those sample types. To note about this clone: This clone's antigen is unknown. Base qualities were left out, and no much larger clone turns up one base away.

The immunoSEQ Assay, a bias-controlled multiplex PCR, was used to amplify TCRbeta CDR3 regions from genomic DNA. In the source study's methods: The number of nucleated cells in each sample was estimated by amplification of reference gene primers within the assay. Sequence reads were collapsed and filtered to measure the absolute abundance of every unique TCRbeta CDR3 rearrangement. For each sample, productive Simpson clonality was calculated as the square root of Simpson's diversity index over productive rearrangements. TCRdb stores this immuneACCESS table with in-frame sequences only. Part of the clones is absent; in the studies checked, under half of the shortfall reflects unresolved V genes, and no reason is known for the rest. V and J calls and clone size come straight from that table; D and trimming were deduced from the DNA. The sample profile shows a few hundred thousand clones; 70% to 90% of them were found once. The top ten clonotypes cover 0.95% to 1.5% of the sample.

Points the paper makes about the study in general: The quantity of clinical and demographic metadata differed by source and by participant and was supplied without curation.

Measured from the cysteine to the phenylalanine, the CDR3 is 15 residues long. Only the CDR3 portion is preserved as DNA: 45 bases, with reading frame beginning at the first base. Reading the germline V gene gives CDR1 SGHRS and CDR2 YFSETQ. Germline trimming: 3 bases from V, 5 bases from J; junction bases outside gene matches: 6. Input material: peripheral blood. The rearranged segments are TRBV5-1 and TRBJ1-1, with 11 junctional bases fitting TRBD1. This clonotype originated in a man aged 40-49 years with acute or convalescent COVID-19. CDR3 reads: CASSSSGTGGTEAFF. In nucleotide form, the sequence is TGCGCCAGCAGCTCGTCCGGGACAGGGGGTACTGAAGCTTTCTTT.